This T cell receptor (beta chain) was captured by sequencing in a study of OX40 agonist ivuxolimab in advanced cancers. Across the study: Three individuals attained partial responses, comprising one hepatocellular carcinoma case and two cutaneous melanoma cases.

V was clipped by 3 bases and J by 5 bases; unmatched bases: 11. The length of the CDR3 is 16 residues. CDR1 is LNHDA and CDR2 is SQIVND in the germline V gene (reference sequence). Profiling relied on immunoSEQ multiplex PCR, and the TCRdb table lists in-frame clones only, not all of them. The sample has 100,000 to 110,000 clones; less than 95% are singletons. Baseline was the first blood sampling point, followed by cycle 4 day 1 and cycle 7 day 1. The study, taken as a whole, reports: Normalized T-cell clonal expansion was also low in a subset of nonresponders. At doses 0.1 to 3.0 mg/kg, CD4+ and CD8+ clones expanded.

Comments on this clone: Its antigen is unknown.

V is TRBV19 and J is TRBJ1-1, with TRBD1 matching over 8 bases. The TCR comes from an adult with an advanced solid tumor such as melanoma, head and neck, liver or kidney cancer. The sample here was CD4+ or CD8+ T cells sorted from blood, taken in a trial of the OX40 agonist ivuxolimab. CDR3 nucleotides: TGTGCCAGTAGTATCGGGACAGGTGGAGGAGGGACTGAAGCTTTCTTT. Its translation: CASSIGTGGGGTEAFF.